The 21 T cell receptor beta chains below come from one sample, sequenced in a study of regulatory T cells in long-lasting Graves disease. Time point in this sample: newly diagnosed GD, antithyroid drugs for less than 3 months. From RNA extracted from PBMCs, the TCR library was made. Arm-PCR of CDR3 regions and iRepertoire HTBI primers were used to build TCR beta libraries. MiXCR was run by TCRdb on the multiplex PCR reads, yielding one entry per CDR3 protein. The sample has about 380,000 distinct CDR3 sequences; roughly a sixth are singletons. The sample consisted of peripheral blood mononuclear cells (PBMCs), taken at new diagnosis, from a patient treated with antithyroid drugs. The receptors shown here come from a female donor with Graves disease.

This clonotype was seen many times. The CDR3 coding sequence is TGCGCCAGCAGCCCCTGGGTTTCGCGGGACGACGAATCCACCGGGGAGCTGTTTTTT. It is translated as CASSPWVSRDDESTGELFF. The J gene is TRBJ2-2, the V gene TRBV5-1; a weak D match, TRBD2 (6 bases). With 4 bases removed from V and 4 bases from J, the gap between germline ends came to 26 bases. Germline loops: CDR1 SGHRS, CDR2 YFSETQ. The CDR3 length is 19 residues.

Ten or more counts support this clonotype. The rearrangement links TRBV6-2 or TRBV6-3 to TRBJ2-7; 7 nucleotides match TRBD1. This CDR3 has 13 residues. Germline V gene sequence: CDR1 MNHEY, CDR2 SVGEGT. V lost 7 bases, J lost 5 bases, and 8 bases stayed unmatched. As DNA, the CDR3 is TGTGCCAGCAACCCAGGGACAGTCCACGAGCAGTACTTC. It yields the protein CASNPGTVHEQYF.

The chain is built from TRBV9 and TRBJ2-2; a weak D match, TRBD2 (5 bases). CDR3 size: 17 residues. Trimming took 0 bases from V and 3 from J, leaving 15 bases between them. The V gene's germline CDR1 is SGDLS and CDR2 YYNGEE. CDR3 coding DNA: TGTGCCAGCAGCGTAGGGTCTCATATCGGGGACACCGGGGAGCTGTTTTTT. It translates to CASSVGSHIGDTGELFF.

The CDR3 DNA reads as TGCAGTGCTAGAGGTTCCAACAATGAGCAGTTCTTC. Its translation: CSARGSNNEQFF. The chain uses TRBV20-1 and TRBJ2-1; no clear D. The CDR3 sequence is 12 residues long. Germline V gives CDR1 DFQATT, CDR2 SNEGSKA (reference sequence). V dropped 1 base and J dropped 5 bases, with 6 bases sitting between them.

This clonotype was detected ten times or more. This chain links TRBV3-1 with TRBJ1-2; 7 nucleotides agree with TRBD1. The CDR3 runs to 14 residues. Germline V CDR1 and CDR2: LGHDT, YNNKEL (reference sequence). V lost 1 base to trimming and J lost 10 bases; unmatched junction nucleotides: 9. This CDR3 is CASSQVGTDETYTF. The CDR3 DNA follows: TGTGCCAGCAGCCAAGTTGGGACAGACGAAACCTACACCTTC.

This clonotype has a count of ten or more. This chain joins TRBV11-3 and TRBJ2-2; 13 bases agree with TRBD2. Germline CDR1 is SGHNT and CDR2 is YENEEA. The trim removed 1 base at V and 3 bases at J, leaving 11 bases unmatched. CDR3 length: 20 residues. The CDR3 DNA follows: TGTGCCAGCAGCTTAGGTCCTTGGACTAGCGGGAGCGTGGACACCGGGGAGCTGTTTTTT. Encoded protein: CASSLGPWTSGSVDTGELFF.

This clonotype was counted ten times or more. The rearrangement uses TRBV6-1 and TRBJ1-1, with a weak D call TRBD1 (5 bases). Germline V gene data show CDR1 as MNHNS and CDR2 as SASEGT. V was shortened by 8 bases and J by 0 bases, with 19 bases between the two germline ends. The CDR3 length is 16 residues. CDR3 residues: CASRQGSSELNTEAFF. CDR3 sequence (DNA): TGTGCCAGCCGCCAGGGCTCCTCCGAGCTGAACACTGAAGCTTTCTTT.

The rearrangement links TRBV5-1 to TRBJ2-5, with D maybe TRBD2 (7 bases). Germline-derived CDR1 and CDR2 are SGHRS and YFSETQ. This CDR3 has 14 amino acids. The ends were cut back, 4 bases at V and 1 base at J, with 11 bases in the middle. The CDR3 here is CASSGGGLQETQYF. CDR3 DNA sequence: TGCGCCAGCAGCGGGGGGGGGCTCCAAGAGACCCAGTACTTC.

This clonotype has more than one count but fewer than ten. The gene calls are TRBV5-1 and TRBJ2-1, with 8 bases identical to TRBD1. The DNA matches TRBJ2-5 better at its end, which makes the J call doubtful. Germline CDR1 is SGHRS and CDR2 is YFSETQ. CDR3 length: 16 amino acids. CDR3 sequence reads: CASSLEGRGPQETQYF. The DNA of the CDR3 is TGCGCCAGCAGCTTGGAAGGCAGGGGGCCACAAGAGACCCAGTACTTC.

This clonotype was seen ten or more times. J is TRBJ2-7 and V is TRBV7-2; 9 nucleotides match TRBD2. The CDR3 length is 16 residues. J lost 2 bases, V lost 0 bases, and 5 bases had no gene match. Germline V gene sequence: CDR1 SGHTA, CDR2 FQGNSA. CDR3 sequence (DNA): TGTGCCAGCAGCTTAGCCCCTAGCGGGAATCCCTACGAGCAGTACTTC. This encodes CASSLAPSGNPYEQYF.

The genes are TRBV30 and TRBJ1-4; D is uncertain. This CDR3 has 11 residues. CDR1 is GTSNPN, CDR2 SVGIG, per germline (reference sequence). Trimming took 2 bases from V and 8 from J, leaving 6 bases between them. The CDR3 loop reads CAWSSREKLFF. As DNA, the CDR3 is TGTGCCTGGAGTTCGAGAGAAAAACTGTTTTTT.

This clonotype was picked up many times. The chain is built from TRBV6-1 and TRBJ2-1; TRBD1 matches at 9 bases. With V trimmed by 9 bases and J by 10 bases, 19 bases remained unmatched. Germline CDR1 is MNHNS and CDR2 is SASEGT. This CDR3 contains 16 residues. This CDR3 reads CASRPVTGTGFLEQFF. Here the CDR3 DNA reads TGTGCCAGTAGACCAGTAACCGGGACAGGGTTCTTGGAGCAGTTCTTC.

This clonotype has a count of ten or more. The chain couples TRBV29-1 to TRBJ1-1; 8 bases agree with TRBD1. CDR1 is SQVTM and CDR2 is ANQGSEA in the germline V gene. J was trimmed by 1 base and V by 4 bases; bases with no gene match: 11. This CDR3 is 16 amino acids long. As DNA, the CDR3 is TGCAGCGTTGCCTATCGCTGGACAGGGTCGAACACTGAAGCTTTCTTT. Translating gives CSVAYRWTGSNTEAFF.

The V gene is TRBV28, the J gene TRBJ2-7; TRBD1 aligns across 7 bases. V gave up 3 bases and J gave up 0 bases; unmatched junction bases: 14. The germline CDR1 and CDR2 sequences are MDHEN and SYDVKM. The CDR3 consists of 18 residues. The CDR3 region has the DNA TGTGCCAGCAGTTTGTTCCGGGACAGCGTCCGGGACTCCTACGAGCAGTACTTC. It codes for CASSLFRDSVRDSYEQYF.

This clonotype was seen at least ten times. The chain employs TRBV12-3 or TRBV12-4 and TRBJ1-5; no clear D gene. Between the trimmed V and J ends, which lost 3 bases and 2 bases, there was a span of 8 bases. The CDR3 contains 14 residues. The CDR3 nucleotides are TGTGCCAGCAGTTTGGCAGCTCGCAATCAGCCCCAGCATTTT. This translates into CASSLAARNQPQHF.

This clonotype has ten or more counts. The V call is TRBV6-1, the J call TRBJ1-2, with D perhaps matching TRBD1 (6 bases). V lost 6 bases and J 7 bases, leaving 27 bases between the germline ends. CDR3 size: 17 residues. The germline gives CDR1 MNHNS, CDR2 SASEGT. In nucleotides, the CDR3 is TGTGCCAGCAGCTATATGTCCGGACAGACACTCTTCGGTGGCTACACCTTC. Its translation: CASSYMSGQTLFGGYTF.

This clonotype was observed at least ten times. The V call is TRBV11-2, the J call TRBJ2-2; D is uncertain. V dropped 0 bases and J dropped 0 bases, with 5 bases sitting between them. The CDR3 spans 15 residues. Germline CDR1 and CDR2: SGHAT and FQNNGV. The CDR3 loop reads CASSLDFPNTGELFF. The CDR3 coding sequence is TGTGCCAGCAGCTTAGACTTTCCGAACACCGGGGAGCTGTTTTTT.

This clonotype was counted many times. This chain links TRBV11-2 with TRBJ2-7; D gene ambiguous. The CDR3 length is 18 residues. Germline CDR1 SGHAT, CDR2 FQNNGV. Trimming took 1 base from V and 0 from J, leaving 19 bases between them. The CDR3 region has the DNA TGTGCCAGCAGCTTAGCAACAGAAACCGGAATCCCCTCCTACGAGCAGTACTTC. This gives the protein CASSLATETGIPSYEQYF.

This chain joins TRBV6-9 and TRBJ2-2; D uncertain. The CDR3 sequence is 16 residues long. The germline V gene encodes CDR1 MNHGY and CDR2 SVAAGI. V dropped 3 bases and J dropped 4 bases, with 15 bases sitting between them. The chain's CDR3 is CASSYSPLDPTGELFF. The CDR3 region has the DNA TGTGCCAGCAGTTACTCACCTTTAGACCCCACCGGGGAGCTGTTTTTT.

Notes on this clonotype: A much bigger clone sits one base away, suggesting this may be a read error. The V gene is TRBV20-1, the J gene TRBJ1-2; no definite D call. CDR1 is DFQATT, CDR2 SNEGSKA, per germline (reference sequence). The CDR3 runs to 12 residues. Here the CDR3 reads CSASMRSYDYTF. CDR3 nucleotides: TGCAGTGCTTCTATGAGGAGCTATGACTACACCTTC.

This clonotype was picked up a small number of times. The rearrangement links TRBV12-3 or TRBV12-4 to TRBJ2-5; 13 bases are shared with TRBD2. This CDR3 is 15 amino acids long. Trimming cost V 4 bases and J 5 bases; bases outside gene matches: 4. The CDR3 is CASSSRTSGSETQYF. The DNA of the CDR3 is TGTGCCAGCAGTTCCCGGACTAGCGGGAGTGAGACCCAGTACTTC.